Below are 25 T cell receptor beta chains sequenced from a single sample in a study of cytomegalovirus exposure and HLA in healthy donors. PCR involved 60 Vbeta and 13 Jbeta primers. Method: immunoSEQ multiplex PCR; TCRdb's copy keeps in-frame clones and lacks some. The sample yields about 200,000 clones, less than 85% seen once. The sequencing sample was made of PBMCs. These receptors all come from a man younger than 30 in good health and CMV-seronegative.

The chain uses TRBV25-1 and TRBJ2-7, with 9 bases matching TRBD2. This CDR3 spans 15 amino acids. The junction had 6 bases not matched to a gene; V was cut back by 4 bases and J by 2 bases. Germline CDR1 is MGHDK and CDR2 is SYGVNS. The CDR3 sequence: CASSGPSGIPYEQYF. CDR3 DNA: TGTGCCAGCAGTGGCCCTAGCGGGATACCCTACGAGCAGTACTTC.

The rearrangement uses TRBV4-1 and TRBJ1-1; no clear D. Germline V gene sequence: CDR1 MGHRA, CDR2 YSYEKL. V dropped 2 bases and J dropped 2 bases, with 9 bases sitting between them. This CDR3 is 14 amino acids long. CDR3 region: CASSQPTANTEAFF. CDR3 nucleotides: TGCGCCAGCAGCCAACCAACAGCCAACACTGAAGCTTTCTTT.

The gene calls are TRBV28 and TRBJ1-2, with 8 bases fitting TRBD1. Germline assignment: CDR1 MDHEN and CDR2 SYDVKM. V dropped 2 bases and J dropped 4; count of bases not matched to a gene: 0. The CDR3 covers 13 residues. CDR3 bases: TGTGCCAGCAGTTTAACAGGGGGCTATGGCTACACCTTC. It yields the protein CASSLTGGYGYTF.

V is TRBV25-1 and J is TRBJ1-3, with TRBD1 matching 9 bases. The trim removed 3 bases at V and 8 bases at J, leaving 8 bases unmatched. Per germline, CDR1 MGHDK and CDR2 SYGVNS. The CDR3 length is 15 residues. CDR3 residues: CASSDTQGAGDTIYF. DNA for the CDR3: TGTGCCAGCAGTGACACACAGGGGGCTGGGGACACCATATATTTT.

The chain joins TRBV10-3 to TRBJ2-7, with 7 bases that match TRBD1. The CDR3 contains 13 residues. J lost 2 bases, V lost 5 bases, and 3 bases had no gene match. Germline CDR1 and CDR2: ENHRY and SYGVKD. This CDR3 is CAISPGQPYEQYF. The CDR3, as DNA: TGTGCCATCAGTCCGGGACAGCCCTACGAGCAGTACTTC.

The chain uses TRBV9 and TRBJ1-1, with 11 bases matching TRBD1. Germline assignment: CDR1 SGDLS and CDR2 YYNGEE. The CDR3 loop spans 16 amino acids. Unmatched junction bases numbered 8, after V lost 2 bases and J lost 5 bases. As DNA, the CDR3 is TGTGCCAGCAGCGTGAGGGGGACAGGGGGAGTTACTGAAGCTTTCTTT. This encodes CASSVRGTGGVTEAFF. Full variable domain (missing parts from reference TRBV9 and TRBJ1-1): DSGVTQTPKHLITATGQRVTLRCSPRSGDLSVYWYQQSLDQGLQFLIQYYNGEERAKGNILERFSAQQFPDLHSELNLSSLELGDSALYFCASSVRGTGGVTEAFFGQGTRLTVV.

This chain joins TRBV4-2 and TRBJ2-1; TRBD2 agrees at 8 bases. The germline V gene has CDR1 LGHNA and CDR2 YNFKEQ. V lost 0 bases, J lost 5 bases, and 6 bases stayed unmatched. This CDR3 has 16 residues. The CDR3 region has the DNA TGTGCCAGCAGCCAAGACGCTAGCGGGCGGAACAATGAGCAGTTCTTC. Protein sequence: CASSQDASGRNNEQFF.

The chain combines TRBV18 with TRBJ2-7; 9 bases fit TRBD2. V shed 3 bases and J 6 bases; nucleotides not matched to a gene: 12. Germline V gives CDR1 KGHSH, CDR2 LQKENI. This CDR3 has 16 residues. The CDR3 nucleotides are TGTGCCAGCTCACCGCAGAGGGCTAGCGGGATTGGCGAGCAGTACTTC. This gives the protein CASSPQRASGIGEQYF.

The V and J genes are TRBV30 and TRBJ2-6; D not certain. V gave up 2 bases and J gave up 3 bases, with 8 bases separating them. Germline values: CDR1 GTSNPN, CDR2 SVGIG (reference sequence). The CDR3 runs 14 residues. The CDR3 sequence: CAWSLGGGANVLTF. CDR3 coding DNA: TGTGCCTGGAGTCTAGGTGGTGGGGCCAACGTCCTGACTTTC.

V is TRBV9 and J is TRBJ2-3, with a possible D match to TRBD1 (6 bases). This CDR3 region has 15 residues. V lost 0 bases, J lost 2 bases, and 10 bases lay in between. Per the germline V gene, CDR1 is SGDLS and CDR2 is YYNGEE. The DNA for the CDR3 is TGTGCCAGCAGCGTAGACGGGACACTCACAGATACGCAGTATTTT. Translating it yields CASSVDGTLTDTQYF.

The CDR3 DNA reads TGTGCCAGCAGCCAGATGGGGTGGGGCCCTGAAGCTTTCTTT. Amino acids: CASSQMGWGPEAFF. This chain connects TRBV14 to TRBJ1-1; weak D call: TRBD1 (5 bases). Germline lookup yields CDR1 SGHDN and CDR2 FVKESK. This CDR3 has 14 amino acids. V lost 3 bases and J lost 6, with 14 bases in between. Using reference TRBV14 and TRBJ1-1 for the parts outside the CDR3, the full variable domain is EAGVTQFPSHSVIEKGQTVTLRCDPISGHDNLYWYRRVMGKEIKFLLHFVKESKQDESGMPNNRFLAERTGGTYSTLKVQPAELEDSGVYFCASSQMGWGPEAFFGQGTRLTVV.

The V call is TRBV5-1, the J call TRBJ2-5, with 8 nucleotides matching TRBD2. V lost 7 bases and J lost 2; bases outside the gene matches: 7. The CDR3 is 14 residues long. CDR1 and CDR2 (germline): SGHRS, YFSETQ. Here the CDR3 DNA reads TGCGCCAGCGACTCCGGGACTAGGCAAGAGACCCAGTACTTC. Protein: CASDSGTRQETQYF.

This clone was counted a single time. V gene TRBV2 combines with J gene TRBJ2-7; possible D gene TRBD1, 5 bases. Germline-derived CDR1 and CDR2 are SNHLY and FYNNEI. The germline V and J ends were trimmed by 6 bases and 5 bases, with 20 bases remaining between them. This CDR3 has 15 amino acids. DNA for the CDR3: TGTGCCAGCAGCCAGAACGGCAGGGTCCCTGACGAGCAGTACTTC. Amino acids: CASSQNGRVPDEQYF. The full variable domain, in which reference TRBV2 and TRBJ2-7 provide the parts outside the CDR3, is EPEVTQTPSHQVTQMGQEVILRCVPISNHLYFYWYRQILGQKVEFLVSFYNNEISEKSEIFDDQFSVERPDGSNFTLKIRSTKLEDSAMYFCASSQNGRVPDEQYFGPGTRLTVT.

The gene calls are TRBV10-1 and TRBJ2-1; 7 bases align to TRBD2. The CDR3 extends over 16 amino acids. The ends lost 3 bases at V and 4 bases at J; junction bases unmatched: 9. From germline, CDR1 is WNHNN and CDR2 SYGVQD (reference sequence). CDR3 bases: TGCGCCAGCAGTGACCAAGGACGGGGAGGGTACAATGAGCAGTTCTTC. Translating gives CASSDQGRGGYNEQFF.

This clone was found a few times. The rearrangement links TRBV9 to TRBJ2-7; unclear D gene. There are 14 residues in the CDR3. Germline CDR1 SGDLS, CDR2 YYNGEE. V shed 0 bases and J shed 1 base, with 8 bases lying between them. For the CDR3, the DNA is TGTGCCAGCAGCGTAGATGGCAGATCCTACGAGCAGTACTTC. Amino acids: CASSVDGRSYEQYF.

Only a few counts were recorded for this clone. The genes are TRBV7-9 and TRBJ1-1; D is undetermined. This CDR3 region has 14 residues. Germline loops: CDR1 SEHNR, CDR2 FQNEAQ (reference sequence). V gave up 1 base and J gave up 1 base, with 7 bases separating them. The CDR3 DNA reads TGTGCCAGCAGCTTAGGGCTGTCGAACACTGAAGCTTTCTTT. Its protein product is CASSLGLSNTEAFF.

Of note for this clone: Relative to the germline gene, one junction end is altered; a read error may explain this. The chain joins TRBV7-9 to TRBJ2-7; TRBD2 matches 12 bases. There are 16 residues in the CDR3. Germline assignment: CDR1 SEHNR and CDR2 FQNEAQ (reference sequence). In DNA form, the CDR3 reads TGTTCCAGCAGTCGAACTAGCGGGAGGAACTCCTACGAGCAGTACTTC. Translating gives CSSSRTSGRNSYEQYF.

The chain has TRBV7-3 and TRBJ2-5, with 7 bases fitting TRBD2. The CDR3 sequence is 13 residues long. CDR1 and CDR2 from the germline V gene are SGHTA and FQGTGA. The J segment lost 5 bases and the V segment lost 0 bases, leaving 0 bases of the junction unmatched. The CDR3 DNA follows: TGTGCCAGCAGCTTAACGCGGGAGGAGACCCAGTACTTC. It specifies CASSLTREETQYF.

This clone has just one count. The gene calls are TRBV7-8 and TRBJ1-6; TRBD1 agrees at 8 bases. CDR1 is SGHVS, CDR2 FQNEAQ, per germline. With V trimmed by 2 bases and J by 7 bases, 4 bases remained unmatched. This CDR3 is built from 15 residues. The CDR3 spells CASSLQGAGNSPLHF. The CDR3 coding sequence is TGTGCCAGCAGCTTACAGGGGGCAGGAAATTCACCCCTCCACTTT.

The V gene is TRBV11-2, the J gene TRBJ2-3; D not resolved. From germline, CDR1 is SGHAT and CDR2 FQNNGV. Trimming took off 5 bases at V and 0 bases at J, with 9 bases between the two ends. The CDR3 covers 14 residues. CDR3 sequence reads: CASSAGFSTDTQYF. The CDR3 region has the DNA TGTGCCAGCAGCGCAGGATTTAGCACAGATACGCAGTATTTT.

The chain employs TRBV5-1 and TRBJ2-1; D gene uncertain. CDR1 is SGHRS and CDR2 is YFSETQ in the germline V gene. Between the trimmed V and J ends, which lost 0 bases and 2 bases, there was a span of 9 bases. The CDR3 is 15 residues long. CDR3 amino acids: CASSLASETYNEQFF. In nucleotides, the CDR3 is TGCGCCAGCAGCTTGGCGAGCGAGACCTACAATGAGCAGTTCTTC.

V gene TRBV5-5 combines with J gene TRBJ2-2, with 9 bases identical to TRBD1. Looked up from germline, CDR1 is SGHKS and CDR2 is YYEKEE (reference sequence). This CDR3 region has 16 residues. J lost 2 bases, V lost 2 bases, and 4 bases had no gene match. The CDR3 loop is CASSFDRGINTGELFF. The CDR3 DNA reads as TGTGCCAGCAGCTTCGACAGGGGGATAAACACCGGGGAGCTGTTTTTT. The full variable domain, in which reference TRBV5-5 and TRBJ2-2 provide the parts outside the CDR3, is DAGVTQSPTHLIKTRGQQVTLRCSPISGHKSVSWYQQVLGQGPQFIFQYYEKEERGRGNFPDRFSARQFPNYSSELNVNALLLGDSALYLCASSFDRGINTGELFFGEGSRLTVL.

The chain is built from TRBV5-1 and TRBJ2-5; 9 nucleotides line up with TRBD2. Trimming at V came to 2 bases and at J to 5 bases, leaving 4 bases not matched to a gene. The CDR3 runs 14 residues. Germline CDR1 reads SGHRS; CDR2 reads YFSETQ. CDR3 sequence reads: CASSFGREGETQYF. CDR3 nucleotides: TGCGCCAGCAGCTTCGGGCGGGAGGGGGAGACCCAGTACTTC. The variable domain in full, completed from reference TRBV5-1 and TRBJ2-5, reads KAGVTQTPRYLIKTRGQQVTLSCSPISGHRSVSWYQQTPGQGLQFLFEYFSETQRNKGNFPGRFSGRQFSNSRSEMNVSTLELGDSALYLCASSFGREGETQYFGPGTRLLVL.

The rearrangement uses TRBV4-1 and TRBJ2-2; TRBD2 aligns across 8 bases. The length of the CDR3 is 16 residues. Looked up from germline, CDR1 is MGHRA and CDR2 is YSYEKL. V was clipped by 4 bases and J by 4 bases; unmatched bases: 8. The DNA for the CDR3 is TGCGCCAGCAGCCTCCCGGGAGGGGGAAGCACCGGGGAGCTGTTTTTT. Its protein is CASSLPGGGSTGELFF.

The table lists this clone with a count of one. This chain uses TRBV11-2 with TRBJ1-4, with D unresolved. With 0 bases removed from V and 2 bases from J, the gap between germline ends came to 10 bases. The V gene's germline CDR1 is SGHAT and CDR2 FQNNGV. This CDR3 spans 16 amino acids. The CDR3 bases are TGTGCCAGCAGCTTAGATCCGGGTACGACTAATGAAAAACTGTTTTTT. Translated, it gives CASSLDPGTTNEKLFF. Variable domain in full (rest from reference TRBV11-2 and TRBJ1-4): EAGVAQSPRYKIIEKRQSVAFWCNPISGHATLYWYQQILGQGPKLLIQFQNNGVVDDSQLPKDRFSAERLKGVDSTLKIQPAKLEDSAVYLCASSLDPGTTNEKLFFGSGTQLSVL.